This is a list of T cell receptor beta chains from one sample in a study of early T cells in non-severe SARS-CoV-2 infection. TCRdb analysed the 5' RACE reads with MiXCR anew, one entry per CDR3 protein. In the table there are 100,000 to 130,000 distinct CDR3 sequences, around 10% of which are singletons. What was sequenced was whole blood. The receptors were sampled from an adult who was a healthcare worker with PCR-confirmed SARS-CoV-2 infection or an uninfected control (not recorded which). Each CDR3 is given with its conserved first and last residue. The D gene is left open where the match is weak. Size values are once, few and many counts, or a class for expanded clones, and some rows have none.

V	J	size	D	CDR3	DNA
TRBV6-5	TRBJ1-1	few	NA	CASSYSIIANTEAFF	TGTGCCAGCAGTTACTCGATTATAGCGAACACTGAAGCTTTCTTT
TRBV15	TRBJ2-5	NA	NA	CATSRDRETQYF	TGTGCCACCAGCAGAGATCGGGAGACCCAGTACTTC
TRBV27	TRBJ2-1	few	TRBD2	CASSLPTGLGYNEQFF	TGTGCCAGCAGTTTACCGACGGGACTAGGTTACAATGAGCAGTTCTTC
TRBV12-3/TRBV12-4	TRBJ2-7	many	NA	CASSSEDMKQYF	TGTGCCAGCAGTTCCGAGGACATGAAGCAGTACTTC
TRBV7-6	TRBJ2-1	few	TRBD2	CASSLVPSGGTFRDEQFF	TGTGCCAGCAGCTTAGTTCCTAGCGGGGGTACCTTTAGGGATGAGCAGTTCTTC
TRBV7-3	TRBJ2-5	few	NA	CASTLNGRPTQETQYF	TGTGCCAGCACCCTAAATGGAAGGCCCACCCAAGAGACCCAGTACTTC
TRBV12-3/TRBV12-4	TRBJ2-7	few	TRBD1	CASRTGVAYEQYF	TGTGCCAGCCGGACAGGGGTCGCCTACGAGCAGTACTTC
TRBV20-1	TRBJ2-1	NA	NA	CSASISDNEQFF	TGCAGTGCTAGTATTAGTGACAATGAGCAGTTCTTC
TRBV6-5	TRBJ1-2	few	NA	CASSLRQMVYGYTF	TGTGCCAGCAGTTTGCGGCAGATGGTCTATGGCTACACCTTC
TRBV11-2	TRBJ1-1	many	NA	CASSLGSEAFF	TGTGCCAGCAGCTTAGGCTCTGAAGCTTTCTTT
TRBV6-5	TRBJ1-2	many	NA	CASSYRGTSAGYTF	TGTGCCAGCAGTTACAGGGGGACATCGGCGGGCTACACCTTC
TRBV24-1	TRBJ2-3	NA	TRBD2	CATSDQLAGGLVDTQYF	TGTGCCACCAGTGATCAACTAGCGGGAGGCCTCGTAGATACGCAGTATTTT
TRBV12-3/TRBV12-4	TRBJ2-5	many	NA	CASSTKGTQYF	TGTGCCAGCAGTACTAAAGGGACCCAGTACTTC
TRBV5-1	TRBJ2-7	NA	NA	CASSSTSGEQYF	TGCGCCAGCAGCTCCACAAGCGGCGAGCAGTACTTC
TRBV19	TRBJ1-2	NA	TRBD1	CASSPRDRAYGYTF	TGTGCCAGTAGTCCCCGGGACAGGGCTTATGGCTACACCTTC
TRBV9	TRBJ1-5	few	NA	CASNQPQHF	TGTGCCAGTAATCAGCCCCAGCATTTT
TRBV29-1	TRBJ2-2	few	NA	CSVEVSNTGELFF	TGCAGCGTGGAGGTCTCGAACACCGGGGAGCTGTTTTTT
TRBV6-5	TRBJ1-1	many	NA	CASRRTVGPEAFF	TGTGCCAGCAGACGAACCGTTGGACCTGAAGCTTTCTTT
TRBV2	TRBJ1-1	NA	NA	CASTGDRNTEAFF	TGTGCCAGCACCGGGGATAGGAACACTGAAGCTTTCTTT
TRBV12-5	TRBJ2-5	few	NA	CASGSRGTRESETQYF	TGTGCTAGTGGCTCCCGGGGGACTCGGGAATCGGAGACCCAGTACTTC
TRBV7-3	TRBJ2-3	many	TRBD2	CASSILAGGAIDTQYF	TGTGCCAGCAGCATCCTAGCGGGAGGAGCAATAGATACGCAGTATTTT
TRBV4-2	TRBJ2-2	NA	NA	CASSQEGGPVPGELFF	TGTGCCAGCAGCCAAGAGGGCGGCCCGGTTCCCGGGGAGCTGTTTTTT
TRBV12-3/TRBV12-4	TRBJ2-7	NA	NA	CASSFPGPTYEQYF	TGTGCCAGCAGTTTTCCAGGTCCTACCTACGAGCAGTACTTC
TRBV6-4	TRBJ2-1	NA	TRBD2	CASSDSGTSKNNEQFF	TGTGCCAGCAGTGACTCTGGGACTAGCAAAAACAATGAGCAGTTCTTC
TRBV15	TRBJ2-7	few	NA	CATSRDSTGGGGEQYF	TGTGCCACCAGCAGAGATAGTACTGGGGGGGGCGGCGAGCAGTACTTC
TRBV12-3/TRBV12-4	TRBJ2-1	NA	TRBD2	CASSTQKREGNEQFF	TGTGCCAGCAGTACTCAAAAGCGGGAGGGCAATGAGCAGTTCTTC
TRBV29-1	TRBJ1-1	many	NA	CSVGWMNTEAFF	TGCAGCGTTGGGTGGATGAACACTGAAGCTTTCTTT
TRBV5-6	TRBJ1-5	NA	TRBD1	CASSLGQGEYQPQHF	TGTGCCAGCAGCTTGGGACAGGGGGAGTATCAGCCCCAGCATTTT
TRBV11-2	TRBJ2-7	many	NA	CASSLIPKLGFYEQYF	TGTGCCAGCAGCTTAATACCGAAGCTGGGCTTCTACGAGCAGTACTTC
TRBV6-2/TRBV6-3	TRBJ1-2	many	NA	CASQQAGGYTF	TGTGCCAGCCAGCAGGCGGGCGGCTACACCTTC
TRBV2	TRBJ1-1	NA	NA	CASSDPGNTEAFF	TGTGCCAGCAGTGATCCAGGGAACACTGAAGCTTTCTTT
TRBV11-3	TRBJ2-5	few	NA	CASRRKAGETQYF	TGTGCCAGCAGACGTAAGGCCGGTGAGACCCAGTACTTC
TRBV12-3/TRBV12-4	TRBJ1-1	NA	NA	CASSLGAAGTEAFF	TGTGCCAGCAGTTTGGGGGCCGCGGGGACTGAAGCTTTCTTT
TRBV21-1	TRBJ1-5	NA	NA	CASSQLTGGNQPQHF	TGTGCCAGCAGTCAATTAACAGGGGGCAATCAGCCCCAGCATTTT
TRBV11-2	TRBJ1-5	few	NA	CASSLDLLGNQPQHF	TGTGCCAGCAGCTTAGACTTACTTGGGAATCAGCCCCAGCATTTT
TRBV5-1	TRBJ1-6	few	NA	CASSLVGLYNSPLHF	TGCGCCAGCAGCTTGGTGGGCCTCTATAATTCACCCCTCCACTTT
TRBV5-1	TRBJ2-5	NA	NA	CASSLEGSTTTQYF	TGCGCCAGCAGCTTGGAAGGCTCTACAACGACCCAGTACTTC
TRBV4-1	TRBJ2-1	many	TRBD2	CASSQLTSGVSYNEQFF	TGCGCCAGCAGCCAATTAACTAGCGGGGTCTCCTACAATGAGCAGTTCTTC
TRBV6-5	TRBJ2-7	NA	NA	CASSYSSRGEQYF	TGTGCCAGCAGTTACTCTTCCAGGGGCGAGCAGTACTTC
TRBV5-4	TRBJ2-2	NA	NA	CASSLGGTNTGELFF	TGTGCCAGCAGCTTGGGGGGCACGAACACCGGGGAGCTGTTTTTT
TRBV5-1	TRBJ2-6	many	NA	CASSGGSGLSGANVLTF	TGCGCCAGCAGCGGCGGGTCCGGCCTCTCTGGGGCCAACGTCCTGACTTTC
TRBV5-4	TRBJ2-2	few	TRBD1	CASSYRQGSTGELFF	TGTGCCAGCAGCTATAGACAGGGTTCCACCGGGGAGCTGTTTTTT
TRBV7-8	TRBJ2-7	many	NA	CASSLVTVSYEQYF	TGTGCCAGCAGCCTCGTGACGGTCTCCTACGAGCAGTACTTC
TRBV11-2	TRBJ1-1	few	TRBD1	CASSVRQGRVTEAFF	TGTGCCAGCAGCGTCCGACAGGGCCGTGTGACTGAAGCTTTCTTT
TRBV25-1	TRBJ2-3	NA	NA	CASSGTTFTDTQYF	TGTGCCAGCAGTGGGACTACCTTCACAGATACGCAGTATTTT
TRBV6-5	TRBJ1-2	many	NA	CASSPLRGYGYTF	TGTGCCAGCAGCCCCCTTAGAGGCTATGGCTACACCTTC
TRBV25-1	TRBJ1-3	many	NA	CASSYGSANSGNTIYF	TGTGCCAGCAGTTACGGGTCAGCCAACTCTGGAAACACCATATATTTT